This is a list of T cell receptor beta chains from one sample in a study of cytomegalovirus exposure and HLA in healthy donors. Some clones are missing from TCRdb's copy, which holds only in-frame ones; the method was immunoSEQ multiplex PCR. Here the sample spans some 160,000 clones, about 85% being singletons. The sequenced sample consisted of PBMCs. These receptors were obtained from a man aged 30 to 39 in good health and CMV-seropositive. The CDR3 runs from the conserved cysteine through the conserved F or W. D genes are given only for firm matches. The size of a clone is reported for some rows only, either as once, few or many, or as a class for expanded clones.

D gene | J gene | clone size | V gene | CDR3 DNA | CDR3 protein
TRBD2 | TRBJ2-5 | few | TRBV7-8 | TGTGCCAGCAGCTTCCCTCTCGGGCTAGCGGAAAACCAAGAGACCCAGTACTTC | CASSFPLGLAENQETQYF
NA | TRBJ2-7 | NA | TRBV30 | TGTGCCTGGTCCTGGGGACCAGCTCGGGAGGAGCAGTACTTC | CAWSWGPAREEQYF
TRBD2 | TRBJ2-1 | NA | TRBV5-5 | TGTGCCAGCAGCTCCGGTAGCGGGAGTGGGGGCAATGAGCAGTTCTTC | CASSSGSGSGGNEQFF
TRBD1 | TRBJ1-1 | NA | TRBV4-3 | TGCGCCAGCAGCCAAGACTTAGGACAGGATGGCCCTGAAGCTTTCTTT | CASSQDLGQDGPEAFF
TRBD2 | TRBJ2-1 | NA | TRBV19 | TGTGCCAGTAGTATTCCGACTAGCGGGAGGGTTCCCAATGAGCAGTTCTTC | CASSIPTSGRVPNEQFF
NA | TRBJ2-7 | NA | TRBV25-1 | TGTGCCAGCAGTGGCGGTGTAGGAAGCTCCTACGAGCAGTACTTC | CASSGGVGSSYEQYF
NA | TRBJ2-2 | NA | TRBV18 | TGTGCCAGCTCACCCCAGGGAACCACCGGGGAGCTGTTTTTT | CASSPQGTTGELFF
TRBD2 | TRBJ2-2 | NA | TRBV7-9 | TGTGCCAGCAGCACCCTAGCGGGAGGGCGGAGCGGGGAGCTGTTTTTT | CASSTLAGGRSGELFF
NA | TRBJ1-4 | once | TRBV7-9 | TGTGCCAGCAGCTTACCTTCCCGACAGGAGACAACTAATGAAAAACTGTTTTTT | CASSLPSRQETTNEKLFF
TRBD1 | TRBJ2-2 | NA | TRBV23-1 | TGCGCCAGCAGCCAGGACAGGACCGGGGAGCTGTTTTTT | CASSQDRTGELFF
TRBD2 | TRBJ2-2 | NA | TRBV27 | TGTGCCAGCAGTCTTCGACTAGCGGGAGCCTCCGGGGAGCTGTTTTTT | CASSLRLAGASGELFF
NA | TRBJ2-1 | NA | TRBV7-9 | TGTTCCAGCAGCCCCGACAGCAATGAGCAGTTCTTC | CSSSPDSNEQFF
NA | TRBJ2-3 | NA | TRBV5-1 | TGCGCCAGCAGCTTGGGGGTCCGGGGCACAGATACGCAGTATTTT | CASSLGVRGTDTQYF
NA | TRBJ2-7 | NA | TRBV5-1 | TGCGCCAGCAGGCCGGAGGGACAGACGGCCTACGAGCAGTACTTC | CASRPEGQTAYEQYF
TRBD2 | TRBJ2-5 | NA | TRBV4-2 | TGTGCCAGCAGCCAAGAAGACGCGGGAGGGGGAGGGACCCAGTACTTC | CASSQEDAGGGGTQYF
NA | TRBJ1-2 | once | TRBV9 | TGTGCCAGCAGCGGTGAATCGGGCAGGGCCTATGGCTACACCTTC | CASSGESGRAYGYTF
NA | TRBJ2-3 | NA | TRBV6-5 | TGTGCCAGCAGTTACTCGGACGGGACTAGCACAGATACGCAGTATTTT | CASSYSDGTSTDTQYF
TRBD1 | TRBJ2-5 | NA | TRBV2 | TGTGCCAGCAGTTTGGGGACAGGGGTGGTGGAGACCCAGTACTTC | CASSLGTGVVETQYF
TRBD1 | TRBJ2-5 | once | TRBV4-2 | TGTGCCAGCAGCCGACCGGGACAGGGGGACGCCCAGTACTTC | CASSRPGQGDAQYF
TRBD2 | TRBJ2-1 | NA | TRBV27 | TGTGCCAGCAGTAAGTTGCCGGGACTAGCGGCAGACAATGAGCAGTTCTTC | CASSKLPGLAADNEQFF
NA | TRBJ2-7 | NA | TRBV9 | TGTGCCAGCAGCGGAACCGGGACACCCCAGGACGAGCAGTACTTC | CASSGTGTPQDEQYF
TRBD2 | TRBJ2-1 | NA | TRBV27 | TGTGCCAGCAGTTTTAGCGGGAGGGCCTGGGTTAATTACAATGAGCAGTTCTTC | CASSFSGRAWVNYNEQFF